This is a list of T cell receptor beta chains from one sample in a study of blood T cell repertoires in COVID-19. Profiling relied on immunoSEQ multiplex PCR, and the TCRdb table lists in-frame clones only, not all of them. The table shows 150,000 to 200,000 clones, with roughly 88% occurring only once. The material sequenced was peripheral blood. The receptors here all came from a man in his fifties or sixties with acute or convalescent COVID-19. Each CDR3 is given with its conserved first and last residue. Each record gives: CDR3 length, clone size, V gene, D gene, J gene, CDR3 protein, CDR3 DNA. D genes are given only for firm matches. For some rows the clone size is stated as once, few or many, or as a class when expanded; others skip it.

len: 13
abundance: .
v_gene: TRBV4-3
d_gene: TRBD2
j_gene: TRBJ2-1
CDR3aa: CASSSSLAGGLFF
CDR3nt: TGCGCCAGCAGCTCTTCACTAGCGGGAGGGCTGTTCTTC

len: 13
abundance: .
v_gene: TRBV5-1
d_gene: .
j_gene: TRBJ1-6
CDR3aa: CASSGQVNSPLHF
CDR3nt: TGCGCCAGCAGCGGGCAGGTGAATTCACCCCTCCACTTT

len: 13
abundance: .
v_gene: TRBV7-8
d_gene: TRBD1
j_gene: TRBJ2-7
CDR3aa: CASMLDRENEQYF
CDR3nt: TGTGCCAGCATGCTGGACAGGGAAAACGAGCAGTACTTC

len: 16
abundance: .
v_gene: TRBV9
d_gene: TRBD2
j_gene: TRBJ2-1
CDR3aa: CASSFRLAGGFNEQFF
CDR3nt: TGTGCCAGCAGCTTCCGACTAGCGGGAGGGTTCAATGAGCAGTTCTTC

len: 16
abundance: .
v_gene: TRBV7-9
d_gene: TRBD2
j_gene: TRBJ2-3
CDR3aa: CASSLVPGRGTDTQYF
CDR3nt: TGTGCCAGCAGCTTAGTTCCCGGGAGGGGGACAGATACGCAGTATTTT

len: 17
abundance: few
v_gene: TRBV7-2
d_gene: .
j_gene: TRBJ1-3
CDR3aa: CASSLRGSPYSGNTIYF
CDR3nt: TGTGCCAGCAGTCTCCGAGGCAGTCCTTATTCTGGAAACACCATATATTTT

len: 17
abundance: .
v_gene: TRBV19
d_gene: .
j_gene: TRBJ1-1
CDR3aa: CASSTGTTVPMNTEAFF
CDR3nt: TGTGCCAGTAGTACTGGGACAACTGTACCCATGAACACTGAAGCTTTCTTT

len: 16
abundance: .
v_gene: TRBV28
d_gene: .
j_gene: TRBJ1-2
CDR3aa: CASSPAGLSYNMGYTF
CDR3nt: TGTGCCAGCAGTCCCGCGGGACTCAGCTACAATATGGGCTACACCTTC

len: 16
abundance: .
v_gene: TRBV5-1
d_gene: TRBD2
j_gene: TRBJ2-1
CDR3aa: CASSLGGASGYNEQFF
CDR3nt: TGCGCCAGCAGCTTGGGAGGGGCTAGCGGATACAATGAGCAGTTCTTC

len: 13
abundance: .
v_gene: TRBV25-1
d_gene: .
j_gene: TRBJ2-5
CDR3aa: CASSEYRGGTQYF
CDR3nt: TGTGCCAGCAGTGAATACCGAGGTGGGACCCAGTACTTC

len: 12
abundance: once
v_gene: TRBV28
d_gene: .
j_gene: TRBJ2-1
CDR3aa: CASSFRPGEQFF
CDR3nt: TGTGCCAGCAGTTTTCGGCCAGGTGAGCAGTTCTTC

len: 13
abundance: .
v_gene: TRBV28
d_gene: .
j_gene: TRBJ1-5
CDR3aa: CASSQTANQPQHF
CDR3nt: TGTGCCAGCAGTCAAACAGCTAATCAGCCCCAGCATTTT

len: 11
abundance: once
v_gene: TRBV27
d_gene: .
j_gene: TRBJ2-3
CDR3aa: CASRERDTQYF
CDR3nt: TGTGCCAGCAGAGAGAGGGATACGCAGTATTTT

len: 15
abundance: .
v_gene: TRBV24-1
d_gene: .
j_gene: TRBJ2-3
CDR3aa: CATSDLEREPDTQYF
CDR3nt: .

len: 14
abundance: .
v_gene: TRBV29-1
d_gene: .
j_gene: TRBJ2-3
CDR3aa: CSVESPGRADTQYF
CDR3nt: TGCAGCGTTGAATCCCCGGGCAGGGCAGATACGCAGTATTTT

len: 13
abundance: .
v_gene: TRBV9
d_gene: .
j_gene: TRBJ1-2
CDR3aa: CASSGGTLYGYTF
CDR3nt: TGTGCCAGCAGCGGCGGGACTCTCTATGGCTACACCTTC

len: 15
abundance: .
v_gene: TRBV6-5
d_gene: .
j_gene: TRBJ1-2
CDR3aa: CASSYSQGYSYGYTF
CDR3nt: TGTGCCAGCAGTTACTCGCAGGGCTACTCCTATGGCTACACCTTC

len: 13
abundance: .
v_gene: TRBV28
d_gene: .
j_gene: TRBJ2-2
CDR3aa: CAISTGDTGELFF
CDR3nt: TGTGCCATCTCGACAGGAGACACCGGGGAGCTGTTTTTT

len: 16
abundance: .
v_gene: TRBV11-2
d_gene: TRBD2
j_gene: TRBJ2-1
CDR3aa: CASSFLLAGGPGEQFF
CDR3nt: TGTGCCAGCAGCTTCTTACTAGCGGGAGGGCCCGGTGAGCAGTTCTTC

len: 14
abundance: .
v_gene: TRBV19
d_gene: TRBD1
j_gene: TRBJ2-1
CDR3aa: CATGGQQYDNEQFF
CDR3nt: TGTGCCACTGGGGGACAGCAATACGACAATGAGCAGTTCTTC

len: 14
abundance: .
v_gene: TRBV11-2
d_gene: TRBD2
j_gene: TRBJ2-7
CDR3aa: CASSAIAGVYEQYF
CDR3nt: TGTGCCAGCAGCGCGATAGCGGGAGTTTACGAGCAGTACTTC

len: 12
abundance: few
v_gene: TRBV7-8
d_gene: .
j_gene: TRBJ1-1
CDR3aa: CASSLGGVEAFF
CDR3nt: TGTGCCAGCAGCTTAGGCGGGGTGGAGGCTTTCTTT

len: 14
abundance: .
v_gene: TRBV19
d_gene: .
j_gene: TRBJ2-1
CDR3aa: CASADRKFYNEQFF
CDR3nt: TGTGCCAGTGCAGACAGAAAGTTCTACAATGAGCAGTTCTTC

len: 15
abundance: .
v_gene: TRBV10-3
d_gene: .
j_gene: TRBJ2-3
CDR3aa: CAISRTDGYTDTQYF
CDR3nt: TGTGCCATCAGTCGGACAGACGGATACACAGATACGCAGTATTTT

len: 15
abundance: .
v_gene: TRBV21-1
d_gene: .
j_gene: TRBJ2-7
CDR3aa: CASSKGGQGPYEQYF
CDR3nt: TGTGCCAGCAGCAAAGGTGGGCAGGGGCCCTACGAGCAGTACTTC

len: 13
abundance: .
v_gene: TRBV7-2
d_gene: .
j_gene: TRBJ2-5
CDR3aa: CASSYSGQETQYF
CDR3nt: TGTGCCAGCAGCTATTCGGGCCAAGAGACCCAGTACTTC

len: 15
abundance: .
v_gene: TRBV6-6
d_gene: TRBD1
j_gene: TRBJ1-1
CDR3aa: CASRGGTGDNTEAFF
CDR3nt: TGTGCCAGCAGGGGGGGGACAGGGGATAACACTGAAGCTTTCTTT

len: 15
abundance: .
v_gene: TRBV19
d_gene: TRBD2
j_gene: TRBJ2-7
CDR3aa: CASSIVSGSRYEQYF
CDR3nt: TGTGCCAGTAGTATAGTCAGCGGGAGTCGCTACGAGCAGTACTTC

len: 14
abundance: few
v_gene: TRBV27
d_gene: .
j_gene: TRBJ2-7
CDR3aa: CASKILGISYEQYF
CDR3nt: TGTGCCAGCAAAATTCTCGGGATTTCCTACGAGCAGTACTTC

len: 15
abundance: few
v_gene: TRBV7-2
d_gene: .
j_gene: TRBJ1-6
CDR3aa: CASSLKSGANSPLHF
CDR3nt: TGTGCCAGCAGCTTAAAATCAGGGGCTAATTCACCCCTCCACTTT

len: 12
abundance: .
v_gene: TRBV7-9
d_gene: .
j_gene: TRBJ2-7
CDR3aa: CASSIQVYEQYF
CDR3nt: TGTGCCAGCAGTATACAGGTGTACGAGCAGTACTTC

len: 16
abundance: .
v_gene: TRBV18
d_gene: TRBD1
j_gene: TRBJ1-5
CDR3aa: CASSPPGDRADQPQHF
CDR3nt: TGTGCCAGCTCACCACCGGGGGACAGGGCCGATCAGCCCCAGCATTTT

len: 15
abundance: .
v_gene: TRBV9
d_gene: TRBD2
j_gene: TRBJ2-7
CDR3aa: CASSPGLAAGYEQYF
CDR3nt: TGTGCCAGCAGCCCCGGACTAGCGGCCGGCTACGAGCAGTACTTC

len: 13
abundance: once
v_gene: TRBV27
d_gene: .
j_gene: TRBJ1-1
CDR3aa: CASRAGSERQAFF
CDR3nt: TGTGCCAGCAGAGCCGGCAGTGAGCGACAGGCTTTCTTT

len: 13
abundance: .
v_gene: TRBV4-1
d_gene: .
j_gene: TRBJ2-7
CDR3aa: CASSPRGAYEQYF
CDR3nt: TGCGCCAGCAGCCCCCGCGGCGCCTACGAGCAGTACTTC

len: 14
abundance: .
v_gene: TRBV6-5
d_gene: TRBD1
j_gene: TRBJ2-7
CDR3aa: CASSTGTALTEQYF
CDR3nt: TGTGCCAGCAGTACCGGGACAGCCCTTACCGAGCAGTACTTC

len: 16
abundance: .
v_gene: TRBV6-2/TRBV6-3
d_gene: TRBD2
j_gene: TRBJ2-3
CDR3aa: CASSYLAGVVIDTQYF
CDR3nt: TGTGCCAGCAGTTACTTGGCGGGAGTAGTCATAGATACGCAGTATTTT

len: 16
abundance: once
v_gene: TRBV7-8
d_gene: .
j_gene: TRBJ2-7
CDR3aa: CASSLYRLVGAYEQYF
CDR3nt: TGTGCCAGCAGCTTATATCGTCTGGTCGGAGCCTACGAGCAGTACTTC

len: 19
abundance: .
v_gene: TRBV5-1
d_gene: TRBD2
j_gene: TRBJ2-3
CDR3aa: CASSLGRGGKTSGTDTQYF
CDR3nt: TGCGCCAGCAGCCTTGGGAGAGGGGGGAAGACTAGCGGCACAGATACGCAGTATTTT

len: 13
abundance: .
v_gene: TRBV9
d_gene: .
j_gene: TRBJ2-1
CDR3aa: CASSSHRYNEQFF
CDR3nt: TGTGCCAGCAGCTCACACCGCTACAATGAGCAGTTCTTC

len: 15
abundance: .
v_gene: TRBV18
d_gene: TRBD1
j_gene: TRBJ2-7
CDR3aa: CASSRPGTGGYEQYF
CDR3nt: TGTGCCAGCTCACGACCCGGGACAGGGGGCTACGAGCAGTACTTC

len: 11
abundance: .
v_gene: TRBV12-3/TRBV12-4
d_gene: TRBD2
j_gene: TRBJ2-5
CDR3aa: CASSPSGRVYF
CDR3nt: TGTGCCAGCAGTCCAAGCGGGAGGGTGTACTTC

len: 16
abundance: .
v_gene: TRBV5-4
d_gene: .
j_gene: TRBJ2-2
CDR3aa: CASSSGSSRNTGELFF
CDR3nt: TGTGCCAGCAGCTCAGGCAGTTCGAGGAACACCGGGGAGCTGTTTTTT

len: 14
abundance: .
v_gene: TRBV5-1
d_gene: .
j_gene: TRBJ1-1
CDR3aa: CASSLRGAGTEAFF
CDR3nt: TGCGCCAGCAGCTTACGGGGGGCTGGGACTGAAGCTTTCTTT

len: 14
abundance: .
v_gene: TRBV3-1/TRBV3-2
d_gene: .
j_gene: TRBJ1-6
CDR3aa: CASRWENTNSPLHF
CDR3nt: TGTGCCAGCAGGTGGGAGAATACTAATTCACCCCTCCACTTT

len: 14
abundance: .
v_gene: TRBV4-2
d_gene: .
j_gene: TRBJ1-3
CDR3aa: CASSHPGSGNTIYF
CDR3nt: TGTGCCAGCAGCCACCCGGGCTCTGGAAACACCATATATTTT

len: 16
abundance: .
v_gene: TRBV30
d_gene: TRBD2
j_gene: TRBJ2-5
CDR3aa: CAWSPTSGRQSMPQYF
CDR3nt: TGTGCCTGGAGTCCTACTAGCGGGAGGCAATCGATGCCCCAGTACTTC

len: 15
abundance: .
v_gene: TRBV28
d_gene: TRBD2
j_gene: TRBJ2-7
CDR3aa: CASSQATSGKDEQYF
CDR3nt: TGTGCCAGCAGTCAGGCGACTAGCGGGAAAGACGAGCAGTACTTC

len: 11
abundance: .
v_gene: TRBV20-1
d_gene: .
j_gene: TRBJ2-7
CDR3aa: CSARENSGQYF
CDR3nt: TGCAGTGCTAGGGAAAATTCGGGGCAGTACTTC

len: 12
abundance: .
v_gene: TRBV30
d_gene: .
j_gene: TRBJ2-3
CDR3aa: CAWSAQSDTQYF
CDR3nt: TGTGCCTGGAGTGCCCAATCAGATACGCAGTATTTT

len: 16
abundance: .
v_gene: TRBV27
d_gene: TRBD2
j_gene: TRBJ2-3
CDR3aa: CASSSTSGRVVNTQYF
CDR3nt: TGTGCCAGCAGTTCCACTAGCGGGAGGGTGGTAAATACGCAGTATTTT

len: 17
abundance: .
v_gene: TRBV7-2
d_gene: TRBD1
j_gene: TRBJ2-1
CDR3aa: CASSFWTGRQGGNEQFF
CDR3nt: TGTGCCAGCAGCTTCTGGACAGGAAGACAAGGGGGCAATGAGCAGTTCTTC

len: 15
abundance: .
v_gene: TRBV7-9
d_gene: .
j_gene: TRBJ1-3
CDR3aa: CASSASGDSGNTIYF
CDR3nt: TGTGCCAGCAGCGCCTCGGGAGACTCTGGAAACACCATATATTTT

len: 15
abundance: .
v_gene: TRBV6-6
d_gene: .
j_gene: TRBJ2-7
CDR3aa: CASSYGGGRSYEQYF
CDR3nt: TGTGCCAGCAGTTATGGAGGGGGCCGGTCCTACGAGCAGTACTTC

len: 15
abundance: .
v_gene: TRBV24-1
d_gene: .
j_gene: TRBJ2-3
CDR3aa: CATSDFQDNTDTQYF
CDR3nt: TGTGCCACCAGTGATTTCCAGGACAACACAGATACGCAGTATTTT

len: 15
abundance: .
v_gene: TRBV19
d_gene: TRBD1
j_gene: TRBJ1-2
CDR3aa: CASSILGQGSLGYTF
CDR3nt: TGTGCCAGTAGTATATTGGGACAGGGGTCCCTGGGCTACACCTTC

len: 16
abundance: .
v_gene: TRBV12-5
d_gene: TRBD1
j_gene: TRBJ2-1
CDR3aa: CASGFLVGTGDSEQFF
CDR3nt: TGTGCTAGTGGTTTCCTAGTCGGGACAGGCGATAGTGAGCAGTTCTTC

len: 15
abundance: .
v_gene: TRBV6-5
d_gene: TRBD1
j_gene: TRBJ2-2
CDR3aa: CASRGTGLDTGELFF
CDR3nt: TGTGCCAGCAGAGGGACAGGGCTGGACACCGGGGAGCTGTTTTTT

len: 15
abundance: .
v_gene: TRBV5-1
d_gene: TRBD2
j_gene: TRBJ2-5
CDR3aa: CASSSGGVGQETQYF
CDR3nt: TGCGCCAGCAGCTCGGGGGGAGTGGGCCAAGAGACCCAGTACTTC